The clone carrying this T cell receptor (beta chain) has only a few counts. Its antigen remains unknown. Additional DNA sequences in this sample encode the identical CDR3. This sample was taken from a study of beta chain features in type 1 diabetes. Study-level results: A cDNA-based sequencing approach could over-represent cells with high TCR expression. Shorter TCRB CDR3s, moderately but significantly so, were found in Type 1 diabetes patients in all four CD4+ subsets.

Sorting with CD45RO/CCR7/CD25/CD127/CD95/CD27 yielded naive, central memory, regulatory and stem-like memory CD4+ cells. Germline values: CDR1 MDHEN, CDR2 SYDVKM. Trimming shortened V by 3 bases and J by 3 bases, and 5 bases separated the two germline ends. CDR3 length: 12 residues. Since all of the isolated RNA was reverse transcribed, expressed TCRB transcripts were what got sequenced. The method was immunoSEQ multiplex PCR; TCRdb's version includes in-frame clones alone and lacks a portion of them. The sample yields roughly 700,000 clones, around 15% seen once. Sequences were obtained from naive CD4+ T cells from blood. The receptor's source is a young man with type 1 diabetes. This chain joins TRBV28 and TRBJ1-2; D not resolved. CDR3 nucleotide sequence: TGTGCCAGCAGTTTTTCTGACTATGGCTACACCTTC. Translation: CASSFSDYGYTF.